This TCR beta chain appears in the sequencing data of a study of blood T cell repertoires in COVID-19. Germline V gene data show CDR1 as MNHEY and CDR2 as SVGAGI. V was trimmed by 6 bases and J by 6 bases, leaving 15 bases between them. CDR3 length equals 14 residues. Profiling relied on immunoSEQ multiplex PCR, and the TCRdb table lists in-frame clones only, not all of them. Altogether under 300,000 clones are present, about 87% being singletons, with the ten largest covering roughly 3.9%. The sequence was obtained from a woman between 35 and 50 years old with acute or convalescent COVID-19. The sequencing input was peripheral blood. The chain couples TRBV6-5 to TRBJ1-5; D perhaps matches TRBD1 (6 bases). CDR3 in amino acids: CASRDWTALQPQHF. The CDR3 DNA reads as TGTGCCAGCAGGGATTGGACAGCCCTTCAGCCCCAGCATTTT.